This is a list of T cell receptor beta chains from one sample in a study of T cell changes during pregnancy in multiple sclerosis. Sequencing was performed with immunoSEQ multiplex PCR; in TCRdb, only in-frame clones are kept and a portion is missing. Of 40,000 or so clones in the sample, around nine tenths were seen once. Sequenced material: CD8+ T cells from peripheral blood mononuclear cells, taken in the first trimester of pregnancy. The receptors derive from a female donor with multiple sclerosis, enrolled in a pregnancy study. The CDR3 runs from the conserved cysteine through the conserved F or W. Each record gives: D gene, clone size, CDR3 length, V gene, J gene, CDR3 DNA, CDR3 protein. The D gene is left open where the match is weak. The size of a clone is reported for some rows only, either as once, few or many, or as a class for expanded clones.

D gene: .; clone size: once; CDR3 length: 14; V gene: TRBV9; J gene: TRBJ2-1; CDR3 DNA: TGTGCCAGCAGCGAGGCTAGCAATTTGAATGAGCAGTTCTTC; CDR3 protein: CASSEASNLNEQFF
D gene: .; clone size: .; CDR3 length: 15; V gene: TRBV4-3; J gene: TRBJ1-1; CDR3 DNA: TGCGCCAGCAGCCCCTTCACGGCGGGGTGGGCGGAAGCTTTCTTT; CDR3 protein: CASSPFTAGWAEAFF
D gene: .; clone size: few; CDR3 length: 15; V gene: TRBV29-1; J gene: TRBJ1-1; CDR3 DNA: TGCAGCGTTGTGACGGACTTACAGACGAACACTGAAGCTTTCTTT; CDR3 protein: CSVVTDLQTNTEAFF
D gene: TRBD1; clone size: .; CDR3 length: 19; V gene: TRBV29-1; J gene: TRBJ1-3; CDR3 DNA: TGCAGCGTCCAACCCCCCGGGACAGGGTGGTTCTCCTCTGGAAACACCATATATTTT; CDR3 protein: CSVQPPGTGWFSSGNTIYF
D gene: TRBD1; clone size: .; CDR3 length: 17; V gene: TRBV6-1; J gene: TRBJ2-3; CDR3 DNA: TGTGCCAGCAGTGAGCCCCCAGGGGGAAGCGGCACAGATACGCAGTATTTT; CDR3 protein: CASSEPPGGSGTDTQYF
D gene: TRBD2; clone size: .; CDR3 length: 17; V gene: TRBV5-6; J gene: TRBJ2-3; CDR3 DNA: TGTGCCAGCAGCTCATCATCCGGGACTACTAGCACAGATACGCAGTATTTT; CDR3 protein: CASSSSSGTTSTDTQYF
D gene: .; clone size: .; CDR3 length: 12; V gene: TRBV19; J gene: TRBJ1-2; CDR3 DNA: TGTGCCAGTTCCCCTGACAGCTATGGCTACACCTTC; CDR3 protein: CASSPDSYGYTF
D gene: .; clone size: .; CDR3 length: 13; V gene: TRBV4-3; J gene: TRBJ1-1; CDR3 DNA: TGCGCCAGCAGCCCACAGGATAACACTGAAGCTTTCTTT; CDR3 protein: CASSPQDNTEAFF
D gene: TRBD1; clone size: .; CDR3 length: 17; V gene: TRBV5-5; J gene: TRBJ1-2; CDR3 DNA: TGTGCCAGCAGCCCCCGTCAGGGGGAGCCTTCGAACTATGGCTACACCTTC; CDR3 protein: CASSPRQGEPSNYGYTF
D gene: TRBD1; clone size: .; CDR3 length: 16; V gene: TRBV9; J gene: TRBJ1-1; CDR3 DNA: TGTGCCAGCAGCGACCGAGGCGGGACAGCGAACACTGAAGCTTTCTTT; CDR3 protein: CASSDRGGTANTEAFF
D gene: .; clone size: .; CDR3 length: 15; V gene: TRBV27; J gene: TRBJ1-2; CDR3 DNA: TGTGCCAGCAGGACCCCGGCGGGGGTGGCCTATGGCTACACCTTC; CDR3 protein: CASRTPAGVAYGYTF
D gene: .; clone size: .; CDR3 length: 18; V gene: TRBV18; J gene: TRBJ2-6; CDR3 DNA: TGTGCCAGCTCACCATGGGGAGTCCCCATCTCTGGGGCCAACGTCCTGACTTTC; CDR3 protein: CASSPWGVPISGANVLTF
D gene: TRBD1; clone size: .; CDR3 length: 16; V gene: TRBV25-1; J gene: TRBJ1-6; CDR3 DNA: TGTGCCAGCAGTGAATCATCAGGGGGCGTAAATTCACCCCTCCACTTT; CDR3 protein: CASSESSGGVNSPLHF
D gene: .; clone size: .; CDR3 length: 13; V gene: TRBV7-3; J gene: TRBJ2-7; CDR3 DNA: TGTGCCAGCAGCTGGGGGCAGGACTACGAGCAGTACTTC; CDR3 protein: CASSWGQDYEQYF
D gene: TRBD2; clone size: .; CDR3 length: 15; V gene: TRBV2; J gene: TRBJ2-3; CDR3 DNA: TGTGCCAGACTAGCGGGGGGGCCGATGCCAGATACGCAGTATTTT; CDR3 protein: CARLAGGPMPDTQYF
D gene: .; clone size: .; CDR3 length: 15; V gene: TRBV6-4; J gene: TRBJ2-5; CDR3 DNA: TGTGCCAGCAGACAGGGGGGAGGGAACCAAGAGACCCAGTACTTC; CDR3 protein: CASRQGGGNQETQYF
D gene: .; clone size: .; CDR3 length: 11; V gene: TRBV29-1; J gene: TRBJ2-7; CDR3 DNA: TGCAGCGTTGAAGCGGGTTACGAGCAGTACTTC; CDR3 protein: CSVEAGYEQYF
D gene: .; clone size: .; CDR3 length: 13; V gene: TRBV27; J gene: TRBJ2-2; CDR3 DNA: TGTGCCAGCAGTTTATTGGTAGCCGGGGAGCTGTTTTTT; CDR3 protein: CASSLLVAGELFF
D gene: .; clone size: .; CDR3 length: 14; V gene: TRBV4-3; J gene: TRBJ1-6; CDR3 DNA: TGCGCCAGCAGCCAAGAAACTCCGGGTTCACCCCTCCACTTT; CDR3 protein: CASSQETPGSPLHF
D gene: TRBD2; clone size: .; CDR3 length: 16; V gene: TRBV4-1; J gene: TRBJ2-1; CDR3 DNA: TGCGCCAGCAGCCAATCACTAGCGGGGGGATTCAATGAGCAGTTCTTC; CDR3 protein: CASSQSLAGGFNEQFF
D gene: .; clone size: .; CDR3 length: 14; V gene: TRBV7-9; J gene: TRBJ2-7; CDR3 DNA: TGTGCCAGCAGCCCGAAAGGGGCGTGGGACGAGCAGTACTTC; CDR3 protein: CASSPKGAWDEQYF
D gene: .; clone size: .; CDR3 length: 14; V gene: TRBV9; J gene: TRBJ2-7; CDR3 DNA: TGTGCCAGCAGCTACGGGGGATTCTCCTACGAGCAGTACTTC; CDR3 protein: CASSYGGFSYEQYF
D gene: TRBD1; clone size: .; CDR3 length: 15; V gene: TRBV7-8; J gene: TRBJ2-7; CDR3 DNA: TGTGCCAGCACCCTAGTCCCGACAGGGACCTACGAGCAGTACTTC; CDR3 protein: CASTLVPTGTYEQYF
D gene: .; clone size: once; CDR3 length: 15; V gene: TRBV7-6; J gene: TRBJ2-7; CDR3 DNA: TGTGCCAGCAGCCGCGCTAATTTGCCGTCCTACGAGCAGTACTTC; CDR3 protein: CASSRANLPSYEQYF
D gene: .; clone size: .; CDR3 length: 14; V gene: TRBV5-1; J gene: TRBJ2-3; CDR3 DNA: TGCGCCAGCAGCTTGGGACCTTGGCGGGGTACGCAGTATTTT; CDR3 protein: CASSLGPWRGTQYF
D gene: .; clone size: .; CDR3 length: 11; V gene: TRBV27; J gene: TRBJ2-3; CDR3 DNA: TGTGCCAGCAGTCACACAGATACGCAGTATTTT; CDR3 protein: CASSHTDTQYF
D gene: TRBD2; clone size: .; CDR3 length: 15; V gene: TRBV15; J gene: TRBJ2-3; CDR3 DNA: TGTGCCACCAGCCGAAGGACTAGCATAGCAGATACGCAGTATTTT; CDR3 protein: CATSRRTSIADTQYF
D gene: .; clone size: .; CDR3 length: 15; V gene: TRBV27; J gene: TRBJ2-1; CDR3 DNA: TGTGCCAGCAGTTTATCAGCCGACAGCTACAATGAGCAGTTCTTC; CDR3 protein: CASSLSADSYNEQFF
D gene: .; clone size: .; CDR3 length: 15; V gene: TRBV19; J gene: TRBJ1-5; CDR3 DNA: TGTGCCAGTACTACTTTCTTCGAGGGCAATCAGCCCCAGCATTTT; CDR3 protein: CASTTFFEGNQPQHF
D gene: TRBD2; clone size: once; CDR3 length: 16; V gene: TRBV2; J gene: TRBJ2-5; CDR3 DNA: TGTGCCAGCAGGGCGCAGCGGGGGGGAAAGAAAGAGACCCAGTACTTC; CDR3 protein: CASRAQRGGKKETQYF
D gene: .; clone size: .; CDR3 length: 16; V gene: TRBV6-5; J gene: TRBJ1-1; CDR3 DNA: TGTGCCAGCAGTTACGGGCAGGGGAGTTACGGCACTGAAGCTTTCTTT; CDR3 protein: CASSYGQGSYGTEAFF
D gene: .; clone size: few; CDR3 length: 13; V gene: TRBV6-4; J gene: TRBJ2-3; CDR3 DNA: TGTGCCAGCAGTGAGGGCCCCACAGATACGCAGTATTTT; CDR3 protein: CASSEGPTDTQYF
D gene: .; clone size: .; CDR3 length: 13; V gene: TRBV13; J gene: TRBJ1-1; CDR3 DNA: TGTGCCAGCAGCTCCGGACTGTCCACTGAAGCTTTCTTT; CDR3 protein: CASSSGLSTEAFF
D gene: .; clone size: .; CDR3 length: 15; V gene: TRBV5-6; J gene: TRBJ1-3; CDR3 DNA: TGTGCCAGCAGCTTATATACGAGCTCTGGAAACACCATATATTTT; CDR3 protein: CASSLYTSSGNTIYF
D gene: .; clone size: .; CDR3 length: 14; V gene: TRBV27; J gene: TRBJ1-3; CDR3 DNA: TGTGCCAGCAGTTTGGCGGCCTCTGGAAACACCATATATTTT; CDR3 protein: CASSLAASGNTIYF
D gene: TRBD2; clone size: .; CDR3 length: 17; V gene: TRBV7-2; J gene: TRBJ2-7; CDR3 DNA: TGTGCCAGCAGCCCAACCGGACTAGCGGGGGGGCAATACGAGCAGTACTTC; CDR3 protein: CASSPTGLAGGQYEQYF
D gene: TRBD1; clone size: .; CDR3 length: 17; V gene: TRBV5-6; J gene: TRBJ1-1; CDR3 DNA: TGTGCCAGCAGCTTGGTAGGGTACCGGGACAGGAACACTGAAGCTTTCTTT; CDR3 protein: CASSLVGYRDRNTEAFF
D gene: TRBD1; clone size: .; CDR3 length: 15; V gene: TRBV4-3; J gene: TRBJ2-5; CDR3 DNA: TGCGCCAGCAGCCAAGGTCCAGGGGGAGTTGAGACCCAGTACTTC; CDR3 protein: CASSQGPGGVETQYF
D gene: .; clone size: .; CDR3 length: 14; V gene: TRBV19; J gene: TRBJ1-2; CDR3 DNA: TGTGCCAGTAGTTCCCGCGGGGGAACGGATGGCTACACCTTC; CDR3 protein: CASSSRGGTDGYTF
D gene: TRBD2; clone size: .; CDR3 length: 15; V gene: TRBV5-6; J gene: TRBJ2-7; CDR3 DNA: TGTGCCAGCAGCGGGGGGGTAGGCGGGTTTTACGAGCAGTACTTC; CDR3 protein: CASSGGVGGFYEQYF
D gene: TRBD2; clone size: once; CDR3 length: 13; V gene: TRBV7-6; J gene: TRBJ2-2; CDR3 DNA: TGTGCCAGCCTACCGGGGGGCACCGGGGAGCTGTTTTTT; CDR3 protein: CASLPGGTGELFF
D gene: .; clone size: .; CDR3 length: 13; V gene: TRBV9; J gene: TRBJ2-7; CDR3 DNA: TGTGCCAGCAGCGTAGGGAGCTCCTACGAGCAGTACTTC; CDR3 protein: CASSVGSSYEQYF
D gene: .; clone size: once; CDR3 length: 15; V gene: TRBV6-5; J gene: TRBJ2-1; CDR3 DNA: TGTGCCAGCAGTTACGAAGTCCGGGACTACAATGAGCAGTTCTTC; CDR3 protein: CASSYEVRDYNEQFF
D gene: TRBD2; clone size: .; CDR3 length: 16; V gene: TRBV6-6; J gene: TRBJ2-1; CDR3 DNA: TGTGCCAGCACCAGACTAGCGGGGGGGCAGAGCAATGAGCAGTTCTTC; CDR3 protein: CASTRLAGGQSNEQFF
D gene: TRBD1; clone size: .; CDR3 length: 14; V gene: TRBV14; J gene: TRBJ1-1; CDR3 DNA: TGTGCCAGCAGGATGACAGGGGAGAACACTGAAGCTTTCTTT; CDR3 protein: CASRMTGENTEAFF
D gene: .; clone size: .; CDR3 length: 12; V gene: TRBV27; J gene: TRBJ2-1; CDR3 DNA: TGTGCCAGCAGCCAGCGGGCCAGTGAGCAGTTCTTC; CDR3 protein: CASSQRASEQFF
D gene: .; clone size: .; CDR3 length: 12; V gene: TRBV29-1; J gene: TRBJ1-1; CDR3 DNA: TGCAGCGTAGGAGGAAGTGGCACTGAAGCTTTCTTT; CDR3 protein: CSVGGSGTEAFF
D gene: .; clone size: .; CDR3 length: 13; V gene: TRBV21-1; J gene: TRBJ2-7; CDR3 DNA: TGTGCCAGCGGGGACATTAGCTCCTACGAGCAGTACTTC; CDR3 protein: CASGDISSYEQYF
D gene: .; clone size: .; CDR3 length: 13; V gene: TRBV9; J gene: TRBJ2-7; CDR3 DNA: TGTGCCAGCAGCCTCGCCTTGGTAGACGAGCAGTACTTC; CDR3 protein: CASSLALVDEQYF
D gene: TRBD2; clone size: .; CDR3 length: 15; V gene: TRBV6-5; J gene: TRBJ2-5; CDR3 DNA: TGTGCCAGCAGTTACTTGGGGGGGACCCAAGAGACCCAGTACTTC; CDR3 protein: CASSYLGGTQETQYF